The present entry profiles one T cell receptor beta chain with its context. What it recognizes is unknown. The CDR3 spans 15 residues. Trimming pared 2 bases from V and 4 bases from J, leaving 12 bases between. Germline assignment: CDR1 KGHSH and CDR2 LQKENI. The entry originates in a study of T cell responses to AZD1222 COVID-19 vaccine. Assay: immunoSEQ multiplex PCR; the TCRdb copy retains only in-frame clones and omits some. The sample includes 130,000 to 150,000 clones, 82% seen only once; the top ten take around 4.1%. Study-wide results and caveats: The number of AZD1222 recipients seropositive at baseline was only 5 to 7. Of spike-specific TCRs, nearly half reportedly target regions left unmutated in variants.

The chain joins TRBV18 to TRBJ1-3, with D uncertain. The sequences come from peripheral blood, collected on day 0 of MenACWY control vaccination. This receptor was taken from an adult in good health. The CDR3 region has the DNA TGTGCCAGCTCACCATCCTCCGCGGTCGGAAACACCATATATTTT. This sequence encodes CASSPSSAVGNTIYF.